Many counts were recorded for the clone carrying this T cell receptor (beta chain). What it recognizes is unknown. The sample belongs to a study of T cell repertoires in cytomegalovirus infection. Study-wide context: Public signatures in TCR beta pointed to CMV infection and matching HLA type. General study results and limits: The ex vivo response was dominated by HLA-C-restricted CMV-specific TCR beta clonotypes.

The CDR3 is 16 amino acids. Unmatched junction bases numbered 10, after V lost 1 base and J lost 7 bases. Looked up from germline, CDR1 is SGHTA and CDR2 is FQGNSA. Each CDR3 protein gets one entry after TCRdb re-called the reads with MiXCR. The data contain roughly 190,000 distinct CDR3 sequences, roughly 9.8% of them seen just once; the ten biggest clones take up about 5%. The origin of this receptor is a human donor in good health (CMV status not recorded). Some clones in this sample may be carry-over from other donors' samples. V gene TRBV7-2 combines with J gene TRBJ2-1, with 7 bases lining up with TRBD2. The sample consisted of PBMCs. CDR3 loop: CASSLDLAGMRNEQFF. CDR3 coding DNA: TGTGCCAGCAGCTTAGATTTAGCGGGCATGAGGAATGAGCAGTTCTTC.